This T cell receptor (beta chain) was found in a study of T cell responses to AZD1222 COVID-19 vaccine. The study's findings and limits: Baseline seropositivity characterized only a handful of AZD1222 recipients.

This clone has just one count. As yet, its antigen is unknown. V lost 1 base and J lost 3, with 9 bases in between. CDR3 length: 14 residues. CDR1 LGHDT and CDR2 YNNKEL come from the germline V gene (reference sequence). Using immunoSEQ multiplex PCR, the repertoire was profiled, and TCRdb retains in-frame clones only, with some absent. The sample contains roughly 120,000 clones, 85% to 95% of which appear only once. The starting material was peripheral blood, obtained on day 0 of AZD1222 vaccination. This clonotype originated in an adult in good health. The V gene is TRBV3-1 (or the pseudogene TRBV3-2), the J gene TRBJ1-1; D remains ambiguous. The CDR3 spells CASSQVSGDTEAFF. CDR3 bases: TGTGCCAGCAGCCAAGTCAGCGGCGACACTGAAGCTTTCTTT.